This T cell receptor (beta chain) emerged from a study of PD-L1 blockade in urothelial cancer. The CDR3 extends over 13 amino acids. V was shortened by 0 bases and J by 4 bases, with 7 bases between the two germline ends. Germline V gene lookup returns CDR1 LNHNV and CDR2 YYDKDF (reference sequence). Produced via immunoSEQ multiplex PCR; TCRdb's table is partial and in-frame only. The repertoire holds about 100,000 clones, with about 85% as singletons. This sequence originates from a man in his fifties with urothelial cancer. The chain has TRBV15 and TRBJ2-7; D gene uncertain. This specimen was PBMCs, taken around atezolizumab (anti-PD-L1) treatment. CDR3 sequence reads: CATSRESVYEQYF. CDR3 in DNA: TGTGCCACCAGCAGAGAGTCAGTTTACGAGCAGTACTTC.